This entry lists 18 T cell receptor beta chains sequenced from one sample in a study of identical twins (dated by TCRdb to the mid-2010s). The library was obtained by 5' RACE. Sequencing was performed on an Illumina HiSeq 2000. The public sequencing data were trimmed at Q25 with fastp and processed into clonotypes with MiXCR by TCRdb, which kept only in-frame beta chains. One record per CDR3 amino acid sequence lists the most common genes and DNA. The sample yields 300,000 to 350,000 distinct CDR3 sequences; about 12% were counted once. The ten largest account for roughly 7.8% of the sample. This sample was also put to use in a study of yellow fever vaccine responses in identical twins.

The sequenced sample was CD8+ T cells sorted from blood. The source is a woman under 30 in good health.

This clonotype was observed a few times. J is TRBJ2-5 and V is TRBV4-1; TRBD2 matches at 13 bases. The ends lost 2 bases at V and 6 bases at J; junction bases unmatched: 9. Germline values: CDR1 MGHRA, CDR2 YSYEKL. The CDR3 totals 17 residues. CDR3 coding DNA: TGCGCCAGCAGCCAAATCTTACTAGCGGGGGGGTGGAAGACCCAGTACTTC. This sequence encodes CASSQILLAGGWKTQYF.

This clonotype has a count of ten or more. The V and J genes are TRBV27 and TRBJ2-7; D ambiguous. The germline CDR1 and CDR2 sequences are MNHEY and SMNVEV (reference sequence). Trimming shortened V by 5 bases and J by 1 base, and 3 bases separated the two germline ends. The CDR3 loop spans 11 amino acids. CDR3 in amino acids: CASSTSYEQYV. CDR3 nucleotides: TGTGCCAGCAGTACATCCTACGAGCAGTACGTC.

This clonotype has ten or more counts. CDR3: CASSDRNGYYEQYF. CDR3 in DNA: TGCGCCAGCAGCGATCGGAATGGGTACTACGAGCAGTACTTC. The genes are TRBV4-1 and TRBJ2-7; D is undetermined. V shed 5 bases and J shed 3 bases, with 14 bases lying between them. The CDR3 has 14 residues. Germline V lookup: CDR1 MGHRA, CDR2 YSYEKL.

In its sample, this clonotype was seen a few times. The gene calls are TRBV11-2 and TRBJ2-5; 8 bases match TRBD1. CDR3 length equals 17 residues. Trimming at V came to 1 base and at J to 7 bases, leaving 14 bases not matched to a gene. Germline V lookup: CDR1 SGHAT, CDR2 FQNNGV. Here the CDR3 DNA reads TGTGCCAGCAGCTTAGCCCCCATCAGGGGGCCGCCGGGGACCCAGTACTTC. Translation: CASSLAPIRGPPGTQYF.

The genes are TRBV6-1 and TRBJ2-7; 7 bases match TRBD2. This CDR3 spans 16 amino acids. Germline CDR1 MNHNS, CDR2 SASEGT. The trim removed 0 bases at V and 3 bases at J, leaving 8 bases unmatched. CDR3 DNA sequence: TGTGCCAGCAGTGAAGCGCATCGAGCGGGAATCTACGAGCAGTACTTC. As protein: CASSEAHRAGIYEQYF.

The chain uses TRBV7-9 and TRBJ2-5; 10 bases are a match to TRBD2. Trimming removed 5 bases from V and 5 bases from J; junction bases left unmatched: 5. The CDR3 contains 14 residues. CDR1 is SEHNR, CDR2 FQNEAQ, per germline (reference sequence). CDR3 nucleotide sequence: TGTGCCAGCAGCCAAGCGGGAGGGCGTGAGACCCAGTACTTC. Amino acids: CASSQAGGRETQYF.

In this sample, this clonotype turned up a few times. This rearrangement joins TRBV7-9 to TRBJ2-4, with D possibly being TRBD1 (6 bases). Germline V gene lookup returns CDR1 SEHNR and CDR2 FQNEAQ (reference sequence). V shed 4 bases and J shed 6 bases, with 10 bases lying between them. This CDR3 is built from 13 residues. CDR3 nucleotides: TGTGCCAGCAGCTGGGGGCAGACAAACATTCAGTACTTC. This sequence encodes CASSWGQTNIQYF.

This clonotype was observed a few times. The V and J genes are TRBV7-3 and TRBJ1-2; 10 nucleotides line up with TRBD1. The CDR3 has 15 amino acids. Losses at the gene ends were 5 bases for V and 3 bases for J; bases not matched to a gene: 6. Germline assignment: CDR1 SGHTA and CDR2 FQGTGA. The CDR3 nucleotides are TGTGCCAGCAGCCCGTCCGGGACAGGGGACTATGGCTACACCTTC. This gives the protein CASSPSGTGDYGYTF.

This chain connects TRBV24-1 to TRBJ2-1; TRBD2 aligns across 7 bases. The CDR3 consists of 15 residues. CDR1 is KGHDR and CDR2 is SFDVKD in the germline V gene. Trimming at V came to 4 bases and at J to 1 base, leaving 3 bases not matched to a gene. The CDR3 loop reads CATSETGGSYNEQFF. In DNA, the CDR3 is TGTGCCACCAGTGAGACCGGGGGGTCCTACAATGAGCAGTTCTTC.

This clonotype has only a few counts. V is TRBV6-2 or TRBV6-3 and J is TRBJ2-7, with 7 bases that match TRBD2. CDR1 and CDR2 from the germline V gene are MNHEY and SVGEGT. The CDR3 covers 15 residues. J gave up 3 bases and V 0 bases, and 5 bases lay outside the gene matches. The CDR3 spells CASSYSTGLVYEQYF. CDR3 DNA sequence: TGTGCCAGCAGTTACTCGACCGGACTAGTCTACGAGCAGTACTTC.

The chain uses TRBV7-9 and TRBJ2-1, with TRBD1 identical over 7 bases. Germline CDR1 reads SEHNR; CDR2 reads FQNEAQ (reference sequence). This CDR3 is 15 amino acids long. V gave up 5 bases and J gave up 0 bases; unmatched junction bases: 4. CDR3 region: CASSTQGVSYNEQFF. The CDR3, as DNA: TGTGCCAGCAGCACGCAGGGGGTCTCCTACAATGAGCAGTTCTTC.

The table lists this clonotype with many counts. The genes are TRBV5-1 and TRBJ2-7; 7 positions agree with TRBD1. The CDR3 has 16 residues. Unmatched junction bases numbered 8, after V lost 1 base and J lost 1 base. Per germline, CDR1 SGHRS and CDR2 YFSETQ. DNA for the CDR3: TGCGCCAGCAGCTTGCGGATTGGGACAGAATCCTACGAGCAGTACTTC. Translating it yields CASSLRIGTESYEQYF.

This clonotype was counted many times. The V and J genes are TRBV6-4 and TRBJ2-5, with TRBD2 identical over 14 bases. The V gene end was trimmed by 6 bases and the J gene end by 3 bases; junction bases not matched to a gene: 6. CDR1 and CDR2 from the germline V gene are MRHNA and SNTAGT. This CDR3 is 16 amino acids long. The CDR3 is CASSPGTSGGEETQYF. The CDR3 DNA follows: TGTGCCAGCAGCCCCGGGACTAGCGGGGGAGAAGAGACCCAGTACTTC.

This clonotype was counted ten times or more. The chain has TRBV2 and TRBJ2-1; D possibly corresponds to TRBD2 (6 bases). The CDR3 consists of 14 residues. Looked up from germline, CDR1 is SNHLY and CDR2 is FYNNEI. V was cut by 10 bases and J by 2 bases, with 15 bases left in between. For the CDR3, the DNA is TGTGCCATGGGGGGTGGGAGTACCTACAATGAGCAGTTCTTC. Amino acids: CAMGGGSTYNEQFF.

This clonotype was seen more than once but under ten times. The chain employs TRBV6-1 and TRBJ2-3, with 9 bases aligning to TRBD1. The CDR3 is 15 residues long. Per the germline V gene, CDR1 is MNHNS and CDR2 is SASEGT. Trimming cost V 4 bases and J 3 bases; bases outside gene matches: 5. CDR3 coding DNA: TGTGCCAGCAGTGGCACAGGGGGCGAGACAGATACGCAGTATTTT. Protein: CASSGTGGETDTQYF.

In its sample, this clonotype was seen many times. The chain has TRBV4-1 and TRBJ2-1, with unresolved D. Per germline, CDR1 MGHRA and CDR2 YSYEKL. V lost 3 bases and J lost 3, with 3 bases in between. The CDR3 has 12 residues. The CDR3 loop is CASSHGYNEQFF. DNA of the CDR3: TGCGCCAGCAGCCACGGCTACAATGAGCAGTTCTTC.

In this sample, this clonotype turned up a few times. The rearrangement uses TRBV2 and TRBJ2-1, with TRBD2 identical over 10 bases. J lost 4 bases, V lost 6 bases, and 6 bases had no gene match. This CDR3 region has 15 residues. Per the germline V gene, CDR1 is SNHLY and CDR2 is FYNNEI. The CDR3 nucleotides read TGTGCCAGCAGCCCACTAGCGGGGCAATACAATGAGCAGTTCTTC. Translated, it gives CASSPLAGQYNEQFF.

V gene TRBV28 combines with J gene TRBJ2-7, with 8 bases aligning to TRBD2. In germline, CDR1 is MDHEN, CDR2 SYDVKM. The CDR3 runs 14 residues. With V trimmed by 3 bases and J by 1 base, 2 bases remained unmatched. In DNA, the CDR3 is TGTGCCAGCAGTTTTGCGGGGGGTTCCTACGAGCAGTACGTC. Translation: CASSFAGGSYEQYV.